The subject of this entry is one T cell receptor beta chain. This specimen comes from a study of human CD8 memory T cell subsets. Extraction of RNA, which was performed with an RNeasy Mini Kit, drew on duplicate vials of around 140,000 sorted CD8+ T cells per subset. CDR1 and CDR2 (germline): SEHNR, FQNEAQ (reference sequence). The CDR3 contains 11 residues. A UMI-labeled 5' RACE approach was the method that produced the TCR beta libraries. In the original processing: Across the sequenced material, each individual TCR beta library was found to contain somewhere between about 2,900 and 20,000 functional CDR3 beta clonotypes. Following a re-call of the 5' RACE reads, TCRdb has one entry per CDR3 protein and lacks DNA. TCRdb's processing, not the study's, gives the V and J calls here. Its table records 6,500 to 7,500 distinct CDR3 sequences.

This rearrangement joins TRBV7-9 to TRBJ2-1; TCRdb returns TRBD1, unconfirmable since there is no DNA. The TCR was taken from a human donor in good health. Sequenced input: CD8+ T cells from PBMCs. This CDR3 reads CASSQGGEQFF. Full variable domain (missing parts from reference TRBV7-9 and TRBJ2-1): DTGVSQNPRHKITKRGQNVTFRCDPISEHNRLYWYRQTLGQGPEFLTYFQNEAQLEKSRLLSDRFSAERPKGSFSTLEIQRTEQGDSAMYLCASSQGGEQFFGPGTRLTVL.